Presented here are 17 T cell receptor beta chains from one specimen sequenced in a study of T cell responses to AZD1222 COVID-19 vaccine (dated by TCRdb to 2020 to 2023). The library was obtained by the immunoSEQ multiplex PCR assay. In TCRdb, the immuneACCESS table is reduced to in-frame sequences with V and J assigned. These tables do not hold every clone; where another copy was compared, an unresolved V gene accounts for under half, and the others remain unexplained. The sample includes tens of thousands of clones, with 88% observed a single time. The biggest ten clones account for under 6.5% of the sample. The time point label here, explained by the study, means: baseline before first vaccination. The sequences come from peripheral blood, collected on day 0 of AZD1222 vaccination. The receptors were sampled from an adult in good health.

This clone occurred once. CDR3 region: CASSRGQASGANVLTF. CDR3 sequence (DNA): TGTGCCAGTAGTAGAGGACAGGCCTCTGGGGCCAACGTCCTGACTTTC. The rearrangement links TRBV19 to TRBJ2-6; 7 positions agree with TRBD1. Trimming at V came to 4 bases and at J to 0 bases, leaving 3 bases not matched to a gene. The germline gives CDR1 LNHDA, CDR2 SQIVND (reference sequence). CDR3 length equals 16 residues.

This chain joins TRBV11-2 and TRBJ2-1, with D hard to call. Germline CDR1 reads SGHAT; CDR2 reads FQNNGV. The CDR3 extends over 15 amino acids. Trimming cost V 5 bases and J 5 bases, with 16 bases left between them. The CDR3 DNA sequence: TGTGCCAGCAGCCCCGATGGGATGAAAAACAATGAGCAGTTCTTC. This gives the protein CASSPDGMKNNEQFF. The full variable domain, in which reference TRBV11-2 and TRBJ2-1 provide the parts outside the CDR3, is EAGVAQSPRYKIIEKRQSVAFWCNPISGHATLYWYQQILGQGPKLLIQFQNNGVVDDSQLPKDRFSAERLKGVDSTLKIQPAKLEDSAVYLCASSPDGMKNNEQFFGPGTRLTVL.

This clone has more than one count but fewer than ten. J is TRBJ2-1 and V is TRBV19; TRBD2 matches at 11 bases. CDR3 length: 15 amino acids. Germline loops: CDR1 LNHDA, CDR2 SQIVND (reference sequence). V was clipped by 3 bases and J by 7 bases; unmatched bases: 5. The CDR3 DNA is TGTGCCAGTAGTATTGTAGCGGGAGGGCCAAATGAGCAGTTCTTC. Its translation: CASSIVAGGPNEQFF.

V and J are TRBV5-1 and TRBJ2-3; D is undetermined. The CDR3 consists of 15 residues. In germline, CDR1 is SGHRS, CDR2 YFSETQ. The V and J ends lost 0 bases and 0 bases respectively, with 8 bases between them. CDR3 protein: CASSLDPASTDTQYF. As DNA, the CDR3 is TGCGCCAGCAGCTTGGATCCAGCTAGCACAGATACGCAGTATTTT.

This clone was detected only a few times. The chain couples TRBV27 to TRBJ1-5; 10 nucleotides agree with TRBD1. Germline V gene data show CDR1 as MNHEY and CDR2 as SMNVEV (reference sequence). V shed 5 bases, J shed 6 bases, and the junction held 16 bases outside the gene matches. This CDR3 region has 18 residues. The DNA for the CDR3 is TGTGCCAGCAGTACATCCGGGGACAGGGGAAAGAGGGGTCAGCCCCAGCATTTT. Translated, it gives CASSTSGDRGKRGQPQHF.

This clone came up once. This chain connects TRBV7-8 to TRBJ2-7, with 7 bases matching TRBD1. This CDR3 is 13 amino acids long. V was clipped by 6 bases and J by 3 bases; unmatched bases: 5. Per germline, CDR1 SGHVS and CDR2 FQNEAQ. CDR3 loop: CASSRTGFYEQYF. For the CDR3, the DNA is TGTGCCAGCAGTCGGACAGGTTTCTACGAGCAGTACTTC.

In its sample, this clone was seen once. The chain is built from TRBV5-1 and TRBJ2-2; 9 bases agree with TRBD1. The J segment lost 5 bases and the V segment lost 4 bases, leaving 12 bases of the junction unmatched. Germline loops: CDR1 SGHRS, CDR2 YFSETQ. The CDR3 totals 17 residues. CDR3 sequence: CASSPRDREGGTGELFF. CDR3 sequence (DNA): TGCGCCAGCAGCCCCCGGGACAGGGAAGGGGGGACCGGGGAGCTGTTTTTT.

V and J are TRBV19 and TRBJ1-1; the match to TRBD1 covers 7 bases. Germline values: CDR1 LNHDA, CDR2 SQIVND (reference sequence). V lost 4 bases to trimming and J lost 4 bases; unmatched junction nucleotides: 9. CDR3 length: 15 amino acids. CDR3 coding DNA: TGTGCCAGTAGTACGACCAGGGGGGTGAGCACTGAAGCTTTCTTT. Protein sequence: CASSTTRGVSTEAFF.

The CDR3, as DNA: TGTGCCAGCAGCTTCGGACAGGGCGTCAATGAGCAGTTCTTC. Translating gives CASSFGQGVNEQFF. The rearrangement uses TRBV7-9 and TRBJ2-1; 8 bases are a match to TRBD1. V lost 3 bases to trimming and J lost 6 bases; unmatched junction nucleotides: 4. Germline lookup yields CDR1 SEHNR and CDR2 FQNEAQ (reference sequence). The CDR3 runs to 14 residues.

As concerns this clone: The sample has other DNA sequences that encode this CDR3 too. The chain carries TRBV12-3 or TRBV12-4 and TRBJ1-2; 7 bases match TRBD1. CDR3 length: 12 amino acids. V lost 6 bases, J lost 8 bases, and 6 bases stayed unmatched. This chain's CDR3 is CASSLTGQGYTF. Written as DNA, the CDR3 is TGTGCCAGCAGCTTGACAGGGCAGGGCTACACCTTC.

The rearrangement links TRBV24-1 to TRBJ1-2; 7 positions agree with TRBD1. V gave up 3 bases and J gave up 3 bases; unmatched junction bases: 3. CDR3 size: 14 residues. From germline, CDR1 is KGHDR and CDR2 SFDVKD. The CDR3 DNA is TGTGCCACCAGTGATCGACAGGGAGACTATGGCTACACCTTC. This gives the protein CATSDRQGDYGYTF.

This chain connects TRBV28 to TRBJ2-1; TRBD1 matches 7 bases. J gave up 1 base and V 5 bases, and 5 bases lay outside the gene matches. Germline CDR1 MDHEN, CDR2 SYDVKM. This CDR3 is 15 amino acids long. For the CDR3, the DNA is TGTGCCAGCAGTCGACCAGGGGGTTCCTACAATGAGCAGTTCTTC. Encoded protein: CASSRPGGSYNEQFF.

The CDR3 here is CASSRTGDTQYF. The DNA of the CDR3 is TGTGCCAGCAGTAGGACTGGAGATACGCAGTATTTT. V is TRBV6-1 and J is TRBJ2-3; the D gene is possibly TRBD2 (5 bases). CDR1 and CDR2 from the germline V gene are MNHNS and SASEGT. Trimming pared 5 bases from V and 5 bases from J, leaving 8 bases between. The CDR3 is 12 amino acids.

This chain connects TRBV24-1 to TRBJ1-2, with a weak D call TRBD1 (6 bases). V shed 9 bases and J shed 6 bases, with 16 bases lying between them. From germline, CDR1 is KGHDR and CDR2 SFDVKD. The CDR3 totals 13 residues. In DNA form, the CDR3 reads TGTGCCACCGGGTCCGGGGGCGTCGATGGCTACACCTTC. It specifies CATGSGGVDGYTF.

V gene TRBV12-3 or TRBV12-4 combines with J gene TRBJ2-1; D perhaps matches TRBD2 (6 bases). CDR3 length: 11 residues. V was clipped by 7 bases and J by 10 bases, with 11 bases between them. This chain's CDR3 is CASTSGGEQFF. DNA of the CDR3: TGTGCCAGCACTTCCGGAGGGGAGCAGTTCTTC.

This rearrangement joins TRBV18 to TRBJ2-7, with 7 bases identical to TRBD2. Germline trimming cut 2 bases from V and 2 bases from J; bases unmatched to any gene: 0. CDR1 and CDR2 from the germline V gene are KGHSH and LQKENI. The CDR3 consists of 13 residues. The CDR3 loop is CASSPGRAYEQYF. Here the CDR3 DNA reads TGTGCCAGCTCACCAGGGAGGGCCTACGAGCAGTACTTC.

The chain links TRBV30 to TRBJ2-7; 7 bases line up with TRBD1. V was clipped by 4 bases and J by 0 bases; unmatched bases: 9. Germline CDR1 is GTSNPN and CDR2 is SVGIG (reference sequence). The CDR3 has 15 residues. The CDR3 DNA reads TGTGCCTGGAATAGGGGACAGCGATCCTCCTACGAGCAGTACTTC. As protein: CAWNRGQRSSYEQYF.